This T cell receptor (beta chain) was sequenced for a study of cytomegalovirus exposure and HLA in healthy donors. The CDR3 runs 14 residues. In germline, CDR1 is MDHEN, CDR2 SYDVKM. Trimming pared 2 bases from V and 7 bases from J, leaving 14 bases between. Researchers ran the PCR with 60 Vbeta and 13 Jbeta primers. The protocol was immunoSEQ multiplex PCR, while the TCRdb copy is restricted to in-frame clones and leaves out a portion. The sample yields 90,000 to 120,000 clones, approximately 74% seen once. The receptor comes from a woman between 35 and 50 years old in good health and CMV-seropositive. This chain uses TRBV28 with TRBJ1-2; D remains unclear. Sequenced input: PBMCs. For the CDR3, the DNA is TGTGCCAGCAGTTTAGGTTCGGTAACGGTTGGCTACACCTTC. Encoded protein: CASSLGSVTVGYTF.